The 15 T cell receptor beta chains below all came from one sample that was sequenced in a study of blood T cell repertoires in COVID-19. The table came from immunoSEQ multiplex PCR; TCRdb's copy has only in-frame clones and leaves some out. The table includes some 200,000 clones, under 90% detected once. Material for sequencing was peripheral blood. These receptors all come from a man aged 50-60 years with acute or convalescent COVID-19.

The sample holds a few counts of this clone. This likely comes from a read error, as the CDR3 has no conserved phenylalanine or tryptophan at its end. It is unclear where the CDR3 begins or ends on the DNA, so no DNA is shown, and the CDR3 is as TCRdb lists it. The rearrangement joins TRBV27 to TRBJ1-4; whether TRBD1, the table's D call, matches the DNA was not checked. The CDR3 sequence runs 10 residues, both termini included. Germline CDR1 MNHEY, CDR2 SMNVEV (reference sequence). CDR3: CASSPGQAIV.

V gene TRBV19 combines with J gene TRBJ1-1; D remains unclear. This CDR3 has 14 amino acids. Trimming removed 1 base from V and 4 bases from J, with 10 bases in between. Germline CDR1 LNHDA, CDR2 SQIVND (reference sequence). CDR3 region: CASSIAAEGTEAFF. CDR3 DNA sequence: TGTGCCAGTAGTATAGCGGCCGAGGGCACTGAAGCTTTCTTT.

The chain links TRBV19 to TRBJ1-5; D is perhaps TRBD1 (5 bases). The germline V and J ends were trimmed by 5 bases and 4 bases, with 9 bases remaining between them. The CDR3 has 13 residues. CDR1 is LNHDA, CDR2 SQIVND, per germline (reference sequence). CDR3 sequence reads: CASSWAGNQPQHF. In DNA form, the CDR3 reads TGTGCCAGTAGTTGGGCAGGGAATCAGCCCCAGCATTTT.

J is TRBJ1-1 and V is TRBV5-1; D ambiguous. Per the germline V gene, CDR1 is SGHRS and CDR2 is YFSETQ. CDR3 length: 12 amino acids. The V and J ends lost 3 bases and 2 bases respectively, with 5 bases between them. The CDR3 reads CASSSRNTEAFF. CDR3 nucleotides: TGCGCCAGCAGCTCCCGTAACACTGAAGCTTTCTTT.

The V gene is TRBV11-2, the J gene TRBJ1-4; maybe TRBD1 (5 bases). CDR1 and CDR2 (germline): SGHAT, FQNNGV. The CDR3 has 13 residues. Between the trimmed V and J ends, which lost 4 bases and 4 bases, there was a span of 7 bases. For the CDR3, the DNA is TGTGCCAGCAGCTCGACAGATAATGAAAAACTGTTTTTT. It encodes CASSSTDNEKLFF.

The table lists this clone with a few counts. The chain has TRBV11-2 and TRBJ2-4, with 11 bases that match TRBD2. CDR1 is SGHAT and CDR2 is FQNNGV in the germline V gene. V shed 5 bases and J 0 bases; nucleotides not matched to a gene: 9. The CDR3 covers 18 residues. In nucleotides, the CDR3 is TGTGCCAGCAGCAACGGGACTAGCGGTTATATAGCCAAAAACATTCAGTACTTC. Translation gives CASSNGTSGYIAKNIQYF.

The J gene is TRBJ1-1, the V gene TRBV6-5; TRBD1 agrees at 8 bases. Germline loops: CDR1 MNHEY, CDR2 SVGAGI. The CDR3 spans 15 residues. With 6 bases clipped from V and 2 bases from J, the junction kept 8 bases outside the gene matches. Written as DNA, the CDR3 is TGTGCCAGCAGAGGGGACAGGACCGTAAACACTGAAGCTTTCTTT. It codes for CASRGDRTVNTEAFF.

CDR3 DNA: TGCGCCAGCAGCCAACTAGCGGGGGGTCAAGAGACCCAGTACTTC. It encodes CASSQLAGGQETQYF. The gene calls are TRBV4-1 and TRBJ2-5, with TRBD2 identical over 11 bases. The germline V gene has CDR1 MGHRA and CDR2 YSYEKL. Losses at the gene ends were 2 bases for V and 2 bases for J; bases not matched to a gene: 1. CDR3 length: 15 residues.

The gene calls are TRBV7-9 and TRBJ1-2, with D possibly TRBD1 on 5 matching bases. V was cut by 5 bases and J by 3 bases, with 25 bases left in between. This CDR3 is 18 amino acids long. Germline V gene data show CDR1 as SEHNR and CDR2 as FQNEAQ (reference sequence). For the CDR3, the DNA is TGTGCCAGCAGCCATCCATCCAGCCGGGACTCCGGGGACTATGGCTACACCTTC. Protein sequence: CASSHPSSRDSGDYGYTF.

This chain joins TRBV19 and TRBJ1-5; TRBD1 matches 11 bases. Germline lookup yields CDR1 LNHDA and CDR2 SQIVND (reference sequence). With V trimmed by 3 bases and J by 8 bases, 3 bases remained unmatched. The CDR3 has 14 residues. As DNA, the CDR3 is TGTGCCAGTAGTATGGGACAGGGGGTAGAGCCCCAGCATTTT. Amino acid sequence: CASSMGQGVEPQHF.

The genes are TRBV19 and TRBJ1-5; 8 nucleotides line up with TRBD1. Germline-derived CDR1 and CDR2 are LNHDA and SQIVND (reference sequence). Unmatched junction bases numbered 3, after V lost 5 bases and J lost 0 bases. The CDR3 is 15 amino acids. The CDR3 DNA follows: TGTGCCAGTAGTGGGACAGGAAATAGCAATCAGCCCCAGCATTTT. Protein product: CASSGTGNSNQPQHF.

In the case of this clone: Other nucleotide sequences from this sample produce the same CDR3. V usage is TRBV4-1 and J usage is TRBJ1-1; TRBD1 agrees at 9 bases. Germline assignment: CDR1 MGHRA and CDR2 YSYEKL. This CDR3 region has 15 residues. V dropped 4 bases and J dropped 4; count of bases not matched to a gene: 7. CDR3 in DNA: TGCGCCAGCAGCCGAACCGGGACAGGGCCCACTGAAGCTTTCTTT. Translating it yields CASSRTGTGPTEAFF.

The V call is TRBV7-2, the J call TRBJ1-6; 11 bases map to TRBD1. The CDR3 length is 15 residues. The junction had 6 bases not matched to a gene; V was cut back by 5 bases and J by 9 bases. The germline CDR1 and CDR2 sequences are SGHTA and FQGNSA. The CDR3 DNA reads TGTGCCAGCAGCCTGGACAGGGGGCTTATTTCACCCCTCCACTTT. It specifies CASSLDRGLISPLHF.

The chain joins TRBV27 to TRBJ2-2; 8 positions agree with TRBD2. Trimming took 2 bases from V and 1 from J; bases not matched to a gene: 6. This CDR3 spans 17 amino acids. Germline V gene sequence: CDR1 MNHEY, CDR2 SMNVEV (reference sequence). CDR3 in amino acids: CASSLPGGDQNTGELFF. CDR3 nucleotides: TGTGCCAGCAGTTTACCGGGGGGGGATCAGAACACCGGGGAGCTGTTTTTT.

This sequence joins TRBV9 and TRBJ2-2; 7 bases are shared with TRBD1. The CDR3 covers 15 residues. From germline, CDR1 is SGDLS and CDR2 YYNGEE. The V segment lost 3 bases and the J segment 6 bases; nucleotides outside the gene matches: 8. DNA of the CDR3: TGTGCCAGCAGCGGCCGACAGGGTACGGCCGGGGAGCTGTTTTTT. Translating gives CASSGRQGTAGELFF.